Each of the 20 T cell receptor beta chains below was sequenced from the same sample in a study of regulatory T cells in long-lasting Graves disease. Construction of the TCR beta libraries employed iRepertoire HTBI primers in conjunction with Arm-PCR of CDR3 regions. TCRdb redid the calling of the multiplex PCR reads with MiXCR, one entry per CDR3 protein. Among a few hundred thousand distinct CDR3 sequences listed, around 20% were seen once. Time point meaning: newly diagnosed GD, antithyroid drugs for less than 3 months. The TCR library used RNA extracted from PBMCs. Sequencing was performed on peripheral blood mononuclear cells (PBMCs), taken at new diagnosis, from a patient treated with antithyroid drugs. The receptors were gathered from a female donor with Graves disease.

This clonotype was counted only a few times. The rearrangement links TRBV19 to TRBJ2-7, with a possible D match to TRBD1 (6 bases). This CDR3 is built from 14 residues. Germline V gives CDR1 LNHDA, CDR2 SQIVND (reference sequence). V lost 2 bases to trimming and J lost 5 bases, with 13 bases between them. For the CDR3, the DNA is TGTGCCAGTAGTATACAGGGGACCCCCCACGAGCAGTACTTC. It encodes CASSIQGTPHEQYF.

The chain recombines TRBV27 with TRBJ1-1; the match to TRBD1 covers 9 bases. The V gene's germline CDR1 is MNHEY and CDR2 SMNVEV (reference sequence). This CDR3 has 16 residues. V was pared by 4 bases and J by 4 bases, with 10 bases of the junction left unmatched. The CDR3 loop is CASSSRDRALGTEAFF. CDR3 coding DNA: TGTGCCAGCAGTTCCCGGGACAGGGCTTTGGGCACTGAAGCTTTCTTT.

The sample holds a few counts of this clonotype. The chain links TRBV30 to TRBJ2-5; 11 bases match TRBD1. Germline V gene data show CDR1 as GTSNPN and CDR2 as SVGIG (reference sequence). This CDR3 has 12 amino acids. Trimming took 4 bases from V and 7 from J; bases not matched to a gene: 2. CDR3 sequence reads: CAWTGTGGTQYF. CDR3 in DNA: TGTGCCTGGACCGGGACAGGGGGGACCCAGTACTTC.

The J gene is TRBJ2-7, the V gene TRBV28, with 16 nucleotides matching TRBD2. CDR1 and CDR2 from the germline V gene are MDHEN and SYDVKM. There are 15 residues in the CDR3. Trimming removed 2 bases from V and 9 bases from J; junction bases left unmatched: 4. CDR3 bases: TGTGCCAGCAGTTTAGGGACTAGCGGGAGGGCAGGGCAGTACTTC. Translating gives CASSLGTSGRAGQYF.

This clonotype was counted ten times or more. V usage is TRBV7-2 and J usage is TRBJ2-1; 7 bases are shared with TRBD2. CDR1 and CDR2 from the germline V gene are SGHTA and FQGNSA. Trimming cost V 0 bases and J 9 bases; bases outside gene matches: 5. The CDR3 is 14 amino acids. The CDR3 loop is CASSLAGGPVEQFF. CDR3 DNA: TGTGCCAGCAGCTTAGCGGGAGGGCCGGTTGAGCAGTTCTTC.

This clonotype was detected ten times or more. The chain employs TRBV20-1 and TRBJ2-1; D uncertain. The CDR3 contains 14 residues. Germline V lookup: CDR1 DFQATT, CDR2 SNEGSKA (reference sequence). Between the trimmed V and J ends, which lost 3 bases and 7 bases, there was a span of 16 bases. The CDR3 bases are TGCAGTGCTAGTATGGGCCCAAGCGAGAATGAGCAGTTCTTC. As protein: CSASMGPSENEQFF.

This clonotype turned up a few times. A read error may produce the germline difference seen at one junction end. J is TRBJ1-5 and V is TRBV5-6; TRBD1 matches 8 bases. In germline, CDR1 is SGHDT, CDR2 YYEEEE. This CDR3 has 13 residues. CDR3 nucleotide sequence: TGCGCCAGCAGTTACGGACAGGGCGGCCCCCAGCATTTT. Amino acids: CASSYGQGGPQHF. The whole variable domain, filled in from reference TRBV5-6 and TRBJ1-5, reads DAGVTQSPTHLIKTRGQQVTLRCSPKSGHDTVSWYQQALGQGPQFIFQYYEEEERQRGNFPDRFSGHQFPNYSSELNVNALLLGDSALYLCASSYGQGGPQHFGDGTRLSIL.

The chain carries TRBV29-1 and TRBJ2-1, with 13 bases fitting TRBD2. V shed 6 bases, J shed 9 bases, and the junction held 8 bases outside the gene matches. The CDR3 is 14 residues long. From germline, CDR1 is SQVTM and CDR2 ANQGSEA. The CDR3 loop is CSVITSGRAFEQFF. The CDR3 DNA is TGCAGCGTGATTACTAGCGGGAGGGCCTTTGAGCAGTTCTTC.

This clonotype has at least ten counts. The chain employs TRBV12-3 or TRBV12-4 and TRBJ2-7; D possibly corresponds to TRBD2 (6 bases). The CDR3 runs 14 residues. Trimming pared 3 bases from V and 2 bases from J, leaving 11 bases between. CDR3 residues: CASSLASETYEQYF. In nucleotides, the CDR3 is TGTGCCAGCAGTTTGGCTAGCGAGACCTACGAGCAGTACTTC.

The CDR3 sequence is CASSLTHRGHRGQPQHF. The CDR3 nucleotides are TGTGCCAGCAGCCTAACGCACAGGGGGCACAGGGGTCAGCCCCAGCATTTT. The rearrangement joins TRBV7-2 to TRBJ1-5; 9 nucleotides match TRBD1. The CDR3 covers 17 residues. V lost 5 bases and J lost 6; bases outside the gene matches: 14. CDR1 is SGHTA, CDR2 FQGNSA, per germline.

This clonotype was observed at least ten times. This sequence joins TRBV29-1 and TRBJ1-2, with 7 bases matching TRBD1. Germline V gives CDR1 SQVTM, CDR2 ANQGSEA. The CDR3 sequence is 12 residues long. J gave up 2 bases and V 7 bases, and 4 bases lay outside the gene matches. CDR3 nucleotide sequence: TGCAGCGGGCGGACAGGAAACTATGGCTACACCTTC. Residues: CSGRTGNYGYTF.

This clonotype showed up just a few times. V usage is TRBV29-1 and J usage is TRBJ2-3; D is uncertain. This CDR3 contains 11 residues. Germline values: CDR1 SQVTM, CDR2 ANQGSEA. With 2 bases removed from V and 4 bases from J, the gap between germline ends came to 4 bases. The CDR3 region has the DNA TGCAGCGTTGAAACCGCAGATACGCAGTATTTT. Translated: CSVETADTQYF.

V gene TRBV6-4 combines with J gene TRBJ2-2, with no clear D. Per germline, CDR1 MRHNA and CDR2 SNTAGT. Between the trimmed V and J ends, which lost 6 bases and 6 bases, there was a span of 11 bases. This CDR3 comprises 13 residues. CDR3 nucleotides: TGTGCCAGCAGCTATTCACTGGCCGGGGAGCTGTTTTTT. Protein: CASSYSLAGELFF.

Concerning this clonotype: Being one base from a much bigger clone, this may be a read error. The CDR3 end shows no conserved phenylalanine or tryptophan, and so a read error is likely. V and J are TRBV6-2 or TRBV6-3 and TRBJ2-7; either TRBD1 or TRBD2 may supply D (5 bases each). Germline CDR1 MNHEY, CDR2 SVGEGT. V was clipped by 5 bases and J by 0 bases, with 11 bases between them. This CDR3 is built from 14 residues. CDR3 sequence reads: CASSERGSSYEQYL. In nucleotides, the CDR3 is TGTGCCAGCAGTGAGAGGGGAAGCTCCTACGAGCAGTACCTC.

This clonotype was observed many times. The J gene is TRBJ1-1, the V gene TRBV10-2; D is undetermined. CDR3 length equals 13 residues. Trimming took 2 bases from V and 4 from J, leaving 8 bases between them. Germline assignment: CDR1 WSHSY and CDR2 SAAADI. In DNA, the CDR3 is TGCGCCAGCAGTGAGGGACGGAGCACTGAAGCTTTCTTT. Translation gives CASSEGRSTEAFF.

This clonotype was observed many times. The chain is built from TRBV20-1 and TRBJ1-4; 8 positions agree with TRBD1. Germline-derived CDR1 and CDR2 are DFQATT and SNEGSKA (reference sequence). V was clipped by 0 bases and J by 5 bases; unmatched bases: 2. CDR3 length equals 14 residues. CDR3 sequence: CSARDQGANEKLFF. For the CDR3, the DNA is TGCAGTGCTAGAGATCAGGGGGCCAATGAAAAACTGTTTTTT.

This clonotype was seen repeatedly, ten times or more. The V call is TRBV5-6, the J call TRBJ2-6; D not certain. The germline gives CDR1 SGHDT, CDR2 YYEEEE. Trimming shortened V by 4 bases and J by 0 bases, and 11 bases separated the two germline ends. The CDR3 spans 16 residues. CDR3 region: CASSLYSNSGANVLTF. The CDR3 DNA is TGTGCCAGCAGCCTCTACAGTAACTCTGGGGCCAACGTCCTGACTTTC.

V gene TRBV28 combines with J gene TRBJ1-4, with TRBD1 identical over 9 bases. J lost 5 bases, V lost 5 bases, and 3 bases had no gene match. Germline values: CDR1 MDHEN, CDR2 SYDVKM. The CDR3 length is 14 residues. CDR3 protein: CASSRGTGNEKLFF. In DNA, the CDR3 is TGTGCCAGCAGTCGCGGGACAGGGAATGAAAAACTGTTTTTT.

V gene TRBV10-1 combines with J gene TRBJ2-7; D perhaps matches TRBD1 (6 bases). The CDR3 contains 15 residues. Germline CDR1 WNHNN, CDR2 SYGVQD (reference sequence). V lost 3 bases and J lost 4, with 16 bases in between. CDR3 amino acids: CASSDSQGSKYEQYF. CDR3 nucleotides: TGCGCCAGCAGTGATAGTCAGGGGTCGAAATACGAGCAGTACTTC.

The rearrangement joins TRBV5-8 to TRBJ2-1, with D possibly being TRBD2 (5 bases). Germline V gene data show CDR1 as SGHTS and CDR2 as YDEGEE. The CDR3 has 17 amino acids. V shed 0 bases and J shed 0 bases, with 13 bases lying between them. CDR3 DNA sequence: TGTGCCAGCAGCTTGGAATCGAGCGGACTCTCCTACAATGAGCAGTTCTTC. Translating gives CASSLESSGLSYNEQFF.